Presented here are 15 T cell receptor beta chains from one specimen sequenced in a study of T cell repertoires in cytomegalovirus infection. Antigens of these TCRs are unknown. Using its own MiXCR run on the reads, TCRdb lists one record per CDR3 protein. The sample has around 770,000 distinct CDR3 sequences, around 29% seen once; the top ten hold approximately 14%. The source material was cultured CD8+ T cells from PBMCs, sampled from culture after CMV antigen stimulation. The receptors shown here come from a human donor in good health (CMV status not recorded). Some clones in this sample may be carry-over from other donors' samples.

This clonotype turned up a few times. The V call is TRBV7-9, the J call TRBJ1-4; 8 nucleotides match TRBD1. Germline CDR1 reads SEHNR; CDR2 reads FQNEAQ (reference sequence). The CDR3 loop spans 16 amino acids. Losses at the gene ends were 6 bases for V and 5 bases for J; bases not matched to a gene: 11. CDR3 sequence reads: CASSLQGDRRNEKLFF. The CDR3 DNA reads TGTGCCAGCAGTTTACAAGGGGACAGGCGGAATGAAAAACTGTTTTTT.

The genes are TRBV6-6 and TRBJ2-7; D is tentatively TRBD1 or TRBD2 (5 bases each). V dropped 6 bases and J dropped 6 bases, with 12 bases sitting between them. CDR1 is MNHNY and CDR2 is SVGAGI in the germline V gene (reference sequence). CDR3 size: 12 residues. DNA of the CDR3: TGTGCCAGCAGCCCCGGGGCACGCGAGCAGTACTTC. This encodes CASSPGAREQYF.

This chain joins TRBV12-3 or TRBV12-4 and TRBJ2-3; D is unclear. Trimming shortened V by 6 bases and J by 6 bases, and 13 bases separated the two germline ends. This CDR3 spans 13 amino acids. The CDR3 region is CASRKAEADTQYF. The CDR3 coding sequence is TGTGCCAGCAGAAAAGCAGAGGCCGATACGCAGTATTTT.

The chain has TRBV27 and TRBJ1-2, with D maybe TRBD1 (5 bases). V was clipped by 5 bases and J by 1 base, with 14 bases between them. This CDR3 region has 15 residues. The germline V gene has CDR1 MNHEY and CDR2 SMNVEV (reference sequence). As DNA, the CDR3 is TGTGCCAGCAGTACCCGACAGACGGATAACTATGGCTACACCTTC. Translating gives CASSTRQTDNYGYTF.

About this clonotype: At one of its ends the junction is not consistent with the germline gene, which may arise from a read error. The J gene is TRBJ2-7, the V gene TRBV25-1, with D maybe TRBD1 (6 bases). Germline loops: CDR1 MGHDK, CDR2 SYGVNS. The CDR3 covers 15 residues. The CDR3 DNA reads TGTGCCAACAGTTCCGACAGGTTAGCATCCTACGAGCAGTACTTC. This translates into CANSSDRLASYEQYF.

This chain connects TRBV20-1 to TRBJ1-4; D remains ambiguous. The V end was cut by 5 bases, the J end by 0 bases, with 10 bases between. The length of the CDR3 is 14 residues. CDR1 is DFQATT and CDR2 is SNEGSKA in the germline V gene (reference sequence). The chain's CDR3 is CSAYGITTNEKLFF. The CDR3 DNA sequence: TGCAGTGCTTATGGGATTACAACTAATGAAAAACTGTTTTTT.

The chain employs TRBV4-3 and TRBJ2-5; 14 positions match TRBD2. The CDR3 spans 17 residues. Germline V gene lookup returns CDR1 LGHNA and CDR2 YSLEER. The ends lost 0 bases at V and 5 bases at J; junction bases unmatched: 5. In DNA, the CDR3 is TGCGCCAGCAGCCAAGATCAGACTAGCGGGGGGGCGGAGACCCAGTACTTC. Translated, it gives CASSQDQTSGGAETQYF.

This clonotype was detected a few times. The chain joins TRBV6-1 to TRBJ2-1, with a possible D match to TRBD1 (6 bases). The CDR3 covers 19 residues. V lost 3 bases and J lost 2, with 23 bases in between. Germline assignment: CDR1 MNHNS and CDR2 SASEGT. CDR3 coding DNA: TGTGCCAGCAGTGAGCCCCGGGACACTACTCAGTTAACCTACAATGAGCAGTTCTTC. This gives the protein CASSEPRDTTQLTYNEQFF.

Only a few counts were recorded for this clonotype. The chain employs TRBV5-5 and TRBJ1-4; D unresolved. The germline CDR1 and CDR2 sequences are SGHKS and YYEKEE (reference sequence). The length of the CDR3 is 17 residues. The V end was cut by 1 base, the J end by 3 bases, with 16 bases between. CDR3 bases: TGTGCCAGCAGCTTGCGGCTCGGGAAAGGAGCTAATGAAAAACTGTTTTTT. Encoded protein: CASSLRLGKGANEKLFF.

V and J are TRBV7-9 and TRBJ2-7; TRBD1 agrees at 9 bases. Germline assignment: CDR1 SEHNR and CDR2 FQNEAQ (reference sequence). The ends lost 4 bases at V and 5 bases at J; junction bases unmatched: 3. This CDR3 comprises 13 residues. As DNA, the CDR3 is TGTGCCAGCAGCTGGGACAGGGACCACGAGCAGTACGTC. Amino acid sequence: CASSWDRDHEQYV.

This clonotype showed up just a few times. The V gene is TRBV4-1, the J gene TRBJ1-1; D possibly corresponds to TRBD1 (5 bases). The length of the CDR3 is 14 residues. The germline gives CDR1 MGHRA, CDR2 YSYEKL. V was trimmed by 3 bases and J by 6 bases, leaving 14 bases between them. CDR3: CASSHRDAGAEAFF. In DNA form, the CDR3 reads TGCGCCAGCAGCCACCGGGACGCGGGTGCTGAAGCTTTCTTT.

There are a few counts of this clonotype. This chain uses TRBV11-2 with TRBJ2-7; D uncertain. Trimming left V 0 bases short and J 0 bases short, with 9 bases between. CDR1 SGHAT and CDR2 FQNNGV come from the germline V gene. The CDR3 has 15 residues. CDR3 sequence: CASSLEHKSSYEQYF. CDR3 in DNA: TGTGCCAGCAGCTTAGAACACAAAAGCTCCTACGAGCAGTACTTC. The full variable domain, with the rest looked up from reference TRBV11-2 and TRBJ2-7, is EAGVAQSPRYKIIEKRQSVAFWCNPISGHATLYWYQQILGQGPKLLIQFQNNGVVDDSQLPKDRFSAERLKGVDSTLKIQPAKLEDSAVYLCASSLEHKSSYEQYFGPGTRLTVT.

This clonotype was counted ten times or more. The chain combines TRBV7-2 with TRBJ2-2; D gene ambiguous. The length of the CDR3 is 17 residues. CDR1 and CDR2 from the germline V gene are SGHTA and FQGNSA. The ends were cut back, 1 base at V and 3 bases at J, with 15 bases in the middle. The CDR3 DNA is TGTGCCAGCAGCTTAGGCCAAGAGGCTCTCTACACCGGGGAGCTGTTTTTT. This translates into CASSLGQEALYTGELFF.

This clonotype was seen more than once but under ten times. This sequence joins TRBV6-2 or TRBV6-3 and TRBJ1-3; a weak D match, TRBD1 (5 bases). Germline CDR1 is MNHEY and CDR2 is SVGEGT. The CDR3 consists of 14 residues. The V and J ends lost 2 bases and 8 bases respectively, with 13 bases between them. CDR3 in amino acids: CASSYRPGGDTIYF. CDR3 coding DNA: TGTGCCAGCAGTTACCGCCCCGGAGGGGACACCATATATTTT.

This clonotype was found a few times. CDR3 protein: CASSPRTGLSGANVLTF. CDR3 DNA: TGCGCCAGCAGCCCCCGGACAGGGCTCTCTGGGGCCAACGTCCTGACTTTC. The J gene is TRBJ2-6, the V gene TRBV4-1, with TRBD1 matching over 8 bases. CDR1 MGHRA and CDR2 YSYEKL come from the germline V gene. The CDR3 is 17 residues long. V lost 4 bases, J lost 0 bases, and 5 bases stayed unmatched.